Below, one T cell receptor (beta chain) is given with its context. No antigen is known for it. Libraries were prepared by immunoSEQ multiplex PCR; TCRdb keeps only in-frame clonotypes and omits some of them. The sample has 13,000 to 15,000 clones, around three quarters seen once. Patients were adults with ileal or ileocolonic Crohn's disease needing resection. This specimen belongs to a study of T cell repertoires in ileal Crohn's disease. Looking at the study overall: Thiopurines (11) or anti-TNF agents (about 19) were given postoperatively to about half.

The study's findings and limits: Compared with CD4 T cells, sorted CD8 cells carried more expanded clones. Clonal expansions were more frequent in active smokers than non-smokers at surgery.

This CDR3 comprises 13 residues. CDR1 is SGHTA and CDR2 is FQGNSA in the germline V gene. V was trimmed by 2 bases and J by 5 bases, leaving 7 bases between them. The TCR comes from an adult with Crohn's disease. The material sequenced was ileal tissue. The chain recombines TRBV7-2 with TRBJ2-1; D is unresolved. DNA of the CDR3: TGTGCCAGCAGCTTAAACGAACACAATGAGCAGTTCTTC. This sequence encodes CASSLNEHNEQFF. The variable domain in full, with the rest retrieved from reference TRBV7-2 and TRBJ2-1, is GAGVSQSPSNKVTEKGKDVELRCDPISGHTALYWYRQSLGQGLEFLIYFQGNSAPDKSGLPSDRFSAERTGGSVSTLTIQRTQQEDSAVYLCASSLNEHNEQFFGPGTRLTVL.